These T cell receptor beta chains were read from a single sample in a study of radiation and T cells in renal cell carcinoma. Assay: immunoSEQ multiplex PCR; the TCRdb copy retains only in-frame clones and omits some. The data show 13,000 to 15,000 clones, with approximately 50% seen just once and 10% to 15% held by the top ten. The sample in question was tumor tissue, obtained from a patient whose treatment was nephrectomy without radiotherapy. The receptor source for this set is a man aged 45-60 years with renal cell carcinoma. CDR3s include the opening cysteine and the closing phenylalanine or tryptophan. The order of the fields is CDR3 length, J gene, D gene, clone size, V gene, CDR3 protein, CDR3 DNA. A D gene is named only where the DNA matches it firmly. Part of the rows lack a size; the others show once, few, many or a class for expanded clones.

CDR3 length: 15
J gene: TRBJ1-2
D gene: .
clone size: .
V gene: TRBV6-1
CDR3 protein: CASSVRAQNPYGYTF
CDR3 DNA: TGTGCCAGCAGTGTCCGGGCTCAAAACCCCTATGGCTACACCTTC

CDR3 length: 15
J gene: TRBJ2-7
D gene: .
clone size: .
V gene: TRBV6-1
CDR3 protein: CASSEYRQGNYEQYF
CDR3 DNA: TGTGCCAGCAGTGAGTATAGGCAGGGCAACTACGAGCAGTACTTC

CDR3 length: 15
J gene: TRBJ2-1
D gene: TRBD2
clone size: .
V gene: TRBV7-2
CDR3 protein: CASSISGVAYNEQFF
CDR3 DNA: TGTGCCAGCAGCATTAGCGGGGTAGCGTACAATGAGCAGTTCTTC

CDR3 length: 13
J gene: TRBJ2-3
D gene: .
clone size: .
V gene: TRBV9
CDR3 protein: CASSLSRTDTQYF
CDR3 DNA: TGTGCCAGCAGCCTATCCCGGACAGATACGCAGTATTTT

CDR3 length: 16
J gene: TRBJ2-3
D gene: .
clone size: .
V gene: TRBV4-2
CDR3 protein: CASSPRDEVSSDTQYF
CDR3 DNA: TGTGCCAGCAGCCCGCGGGACGAGGTTAGCTCAGATACGCAGTATTTT

CDR3 length: 16
J gene: TRBJ1-6
D gene: TRBD1
clone size: .
V gene: TRBV6-1
CDR3 protein: CASSEILGTGSSPLHF
CDR3 DNA: TGTGCCAGCAGTGAAATTCTAGGGACAGGGAGTTCACCCCTCCACTTT

CDR3 length: 15
J gene: TRBJ2-7
D gene: .
clone size: .
V gene: TRBV19
CDR3 protein: CASSMGGAFTYEQYF
CDR3 DNA: TGTGCCAGTAGTATGGGCGGGGCCTTTACCTACGAGCAGTACTTC

CDR3 length: 14
J gene: TRBJ2-7
D gene: TRBD2
clone size: .
V gene: TRBV18
CDR3 protein: CASSPVSGGLEQYF
CDR3 DNA: TGTGCCAGCTCACCAGTAAGCGGGGGGCTCGAGCAGTACTTC

CDR3 length: 18
J gene: TRBJ1-2
D gene: .
clone size: .
V gene: TRBV19
CDR3 protein: CASSMVARRTDSNYGYTF
CDR3 DNA: TGTGCCAGTAGTATGGTTGCTCGCAGGACAGACTCTAACTATGGCTACACCTTC

CDR3 length: 18
J gene: TRBJ2-6
D gene: TRBD1
clone size: few
V gene: TRBV9
CDR3 protein: CASSARQGARSGANVLTF
CDR3 DNA: TGTGCCAGCAGCGCCCGACAGGGCGCTAGGTCTGGGGCCAACGTCCTGACTTTC

CDR3 length: 14
J gene: TRBJ2-7
D gene: TRBD1
clone size: .
V gene: TRBV7-3
CDR3 protein: CASSPTRDSYEQYF
CDR3 DNA: TGTGCCAGCAGCCCCACCCGGGACAGCTACGAGCAGTACTTC

CDR3 length: 17
J gene: TRBJ2-2
D gene: .
clone size: .
V gene: TRBV19
CDR3 protein: CASSPFRGAGGTGELFF
CDR3 DNA: TGTGCCAGTAGTCCCTTTAGAGGCGCGGGTGGCACCGGGGAGCTGTTTTTT

CDR3 length: 13
J gene: TRBJ2-3
D gene: .
clone size: .
V gene: TRBV15
CDR3 protein: CATSRVPTDTQYF
CDR3 DNA: TGTGCCACCAGCAGAGTCCCCACAGATACGCAGTATTTT

CDR3 length: 14
J gene: TRBJ2-7
D gene: .
clone size: .
V gene: TRBV5-1
CDR3 protein: CASSAAIEDYEQYF
CDR3 DNA: TGTGCCAGCAGCGCTGCGATAGAAGACTACGAGCAGTACTTC

CDR3 length: 13
J gene: TRBJ2-7
D gene: TRBD2
clone size: few
V gene: TRBV7-7
CDR3 protein: CASSLTPGGEQYF
CDR3 DNA: TGTGCCAGCAGCTTAACTCCGGGAGGCGAGCAGTACTTC

CDR3 length: 14
J gene: TRBJ1-5
D gene: .
clone size: .
V gene: TRBV10-2
CDR3 protein: CASSDLGDRQPQHF
CDR3 DNA: TGCGCCAGCAGTGATTTAGGGGATCGACAGCCCCAGCATTTT

CDR3 length: 16
J gene: TRBJ2-2
D gene: TRBD2
clone size: medium-sized
V gene: TRBV27
CDR3 protein: CASRSGTSGAPGELFF
CDR3 DNA: TGTGCCAGCAGATCCGGGACTAGCGGGGCCCCCGGGGAGCTGTTTTTT

CDR3 length: 19
J gene: TRBJ2-3
D gene: TRBD2
clone size: medium-sized
V gene: TRBV10-1
CDR3 protein: CASSESILAGARGTDTQYF
CDR3 DNA: TGCGCCAGCAGTGAGTCGATCCTAGCGGGGGCGAGGGGAACAGATACGCAGTATTTT

CDR3 length: 17
J gene: TRBJ1-5
D gene: .
clone size: .
V gene: TRBV27
CDR3 protein: CASSLSNVGFSNQPQHF
CDR3 DNA: TGTGCCAGCAGTTTATCGAACGTCGGTTTTAGCAATCAGCCCCAGCATTTT

CDR3 length: 15
J gene: TRBJ2-7
D gene: TRBD2
clone size: once
V gene: TRBV6-6
CDR3 protein: CASSSTSGGTYEQYF
CDR3 DNA: TGTGCCAGCAGTTCTACTAGCGGGGGAACCTACGAGCAGTACTTC

CDR3 length: 14
J gene: TRBJ1-2
D gene: .
clone size: .
V gene: TRBV7-8
CDR3 protein: CASSLEAGNYGYTF
CDR3 DNA: TGTGCCAGCAGCTTAGAGGCGGGGAACTATGGCTACACCTTC

CDR3 length: 14
J gene: TRBJ1-6
D gene: .
clone size: .
V gene: TRBV30
CDR3 protein: CAWSVGAANSPLHF
CDR3 DNA: TGTGCCTGGAGTGTAGGGGCAGCCAATTCACCCCTCCACTTT

CDR3 length: 15
J gene: TRBJ1-1
D gene: TRBD1
clone size: .
V gene: TRBV18
CDR3 protein: CASSPLEGARTEAFF
CDR3 DNA: TGTGCCAGCTCACCATTAGAGGGGGCGCGGACTGAAGCTTTCTTT

CDR3 length: 15
J gene: TRBJ2-1
D gene: .
clone size: few
V gene: TRBV7-3
CDR3 protein: CASSSRGTSYNEQFF
CDR3 DNA: TGTGCCAGCAGCTCGAGGGGAACCTCCTACAATGAGCAGTTCTTC